Below are 9 T cell receptor beta chains sequenced from a single sample in a study of blood T cell repertoires in COVID-19. Method: immunoSEQ multiplex PCR; TCRdb's copy keeps in-frame clones and lacks some. The sample has about 190,000 clones, about 80% seen once; the top ten hold roughly 7.1%. The source material was peripheral blood. These receptors all stem from a woman aged 55-70 years with COVID-19, enrolled during active disease.

This clone appeared once. The CDR3 loop reads CASSIPPPGTGAGGYTF. DNA for the CDR3: TGTGCCAGTAGTATACCCCCCCCCGGGACAGGGGCCGGCGGCTACACCTTC. The V call is TRBV19, the J call TRBJ1-2; 10 bases agree with TRBD1. This CDR3 has 17 residues. With 2 bases clipped from V and 8 bases from J, the junction kept 14 bases outside the gene matches. Germline assignment: CDR1 LNHDA and CDR2 SQIVND (reference sequence).

The chain is built from TRBV2 and TRBJ1-5, with 7 bases that match TRBD1. The CDR3 has 16 amino acids. V shed 1 base, J shed 3 bases, and the junction held 6 bases outside the gene matches. Germline V gene sequence: CDR1 SNHLY, CDR2 FYNNEI. As DNA, the CDR3 is TGTGCCAGCAGTGAAGTAGGGACAGTTCCCAATCAGCCCCAGCATTTT. Amino acid sequence: CASSEVGTVPNQPQHF.

This clone was counted many times. The CDR3 coding sequence is TGTGCCAGCAGCTTGGTCCGGGATTCCTACAATGAGCAGTTCTTC. Translating it yields CASSLVRDSYNEQFF. The V and J genes are TRBV5-8 and TRBJ2-1, with TRBD2 as a possible D gene (5 bases). Germline V gene data show CDR1 as SGHTS and CDR2 as YDEGEE. V dropped 0 bases and J dropped 1 base, with 8 bases sitting between them. The CDR3 loop spans 15 amino acids.

V is TRBV11-2 and J is TRBJ1-5; D gene ambiguous. The CDR3 loop spans 14 amino acids. Germline CDR1 reads SGHAT; CDR2 reads FQNNGV. Trimming removed 1 base at V and 2 bases at J, with 6 bases between. The CDR3 protein is CASSLGPGNQPQHF. In DNA form, the CDR3 reads TGTGCCAGCAGCTTAGGGCCCGGCAATCAGCCCCAGCATTTT.

This clone was counted a single time. The chain has TRBV2 and TRBJ1-2; 9 positions match TRBD1. CDR3 length equals 14 residues. From germline, CDR1 is SNHLY and CDR2 FYNNEI. The junction had 4 bases not matched to a gene; V was cut back by 1 base and J by 7 bases. The CDR3 nucleotides read TGTGCCAGCAGTGAAGTACAGGGGGCGTTTGGCTACACCTTC. Its protein is CASSEVQGAFGYTF.

The chain employs TRBV19 and TRBJ1-2, with 7 positions matching TRBD1. With V trimmed by 7 bases and J by 0 bases, 5 bases remained unmatched. There are 14 residues in the CDR3. CDR1 and CDR2 (germline): LNHDA, SQIVND (reference sequence). Here the CDR3 DNA reads TGTGCCAGTACCATGACAGGGCCTAACTATGGCTACACCTTC. As protein: CASTMTGPNYGYTF.

The chain employs TRBV2 and TRBJ1-6, with 8 bases matching TRBD1. CDR1 and CDR2 from the germline V gene are SNHLY and FYNNEI. V lost 4 bases to trimming and J lost 10 bases; unmatched junction nucleotides: 9. The CDR3 runs to 15 residues. In nucleotides, the CDR3 is TGTGCCAGCAGTGCCCTAGGACAGGGAGGGTCACCCCTCCACTTT. Amino acids: CASSALGQGGSPLHF.

This chain uses TRBV5-1 with TRBJ2-2, with D perhaps TRBD2 (5 bases). The CDR3 sequence is 13 residues long. The V end was cut by 5 bases, the J end by 7 bases, with 12 bases between. Germline CDR1 is SGHRS and CDR2 is YFSETQ. This CDR3 is CASSSGLLGELFF. CDR3 DNA: TGCGCCAGCAGTTCCGGACTGCTCGGGGAGCTGTTTTTT.

This chain links TRBV6-6 with TRBJ2-2; 10 nucleotides agree with TRBD1. The V segment lost 5 bases and the J segment 4 bases; nucleotides outside the gene matches: 10. The germline V gene has CDR1 MNHNY and CDR2 SVGAGI (reference sequence). The CDR3 contains 17 residues. The CDR3 loop is CASSRTSGTGVTGELFF. As DNA, the CDR3 is TGTGCCAGCAGTCGAACATCCGGGACAGGGGTCACCGGGGAGCTGTTTTTT.